Sequencing of this T cell receptor beta chain was carried out in a study of beta chain features in type 1 diabetes. Study-wide context: Age and gender were similar between patients and healthy donors, as were cell yields. Overall study results and limits: Moderate yet significant TCRB CDR3 shortening was seen in Type 1 diabetes patients in all four CD4+ subsets. Equally in patients and controls, PCR might preferentially amplify shorter templates. Possibly, sequencing cDNA over-represented cells that had high TCR expression levels.

As regards this clone: Its antigen is undetermined.

Naive, central memory, regulatory and stem cell-like memory cells within the CD4+ compartment were sorted using CD45RO/CCR7/CD25/CD127/CD95/CD27. V was clipped by 4 bases and J by 4 bases, with 11 bases between them. The CDR3 covers 14 residues. Germline values: CDR1 SGDLS, CDR2 YYNGEE. The entirety of the isolated RNA underwent reverse transcription, so expressed TCRB transcripts were sequenced. Method: immunoSEQ multiplex PCR; TCRdb's copy keeps in-frame clones and lacks some. The sample has roughly 280,000 clones; 24% are singletons. The sequenced sample consisted of naive CD4+ T cells from blood. This clonotype was obtained from a woman aged 30 to 39 with type 1 diabetes. V gene TRBV9 combines with J gene TRBJ1-4; tentatively, D is TRBD1 (6 bases). CDR3 sequence reads: CASSPPGDNEKLFF. The CDR3 DNA reads as TGTGCCAGCAGCCCCCCAGGGGATAATGAAAAACTGTTTTTT.